Below, 15 T cell receptor beta chains from the same sample are listed, as sequenced in a study of post-analysis software for immune sequencing data. The study, taken as a whole, reports: Patients had higher frequencies than controls of roughly five TRBV segments, including TRBV5-6, TRBV5-1 and TRBV20-1.

For these receptors, no antigen is known. Built from TCR beta cDNA, the libraries had unique molecular identifiers in them. TCRdb reprocessed the PCR reads via MiXCR and lists one record per CDR3 protein. The data show over 700,000 distinct CDR3 sequences, with 25% to 30% seen just once and more than 0.55% held by the top ten. The sample consisted of blood. These receptors were obtained from a girl under 18 with multiple sclerosis.

This clonotype was recorded many times. This chain joins TRBV27 and TRBJ1-2; D gene unclear. The CDR3 runs 15 residues. Trimming removed 0 bases from V and 5 bases from J, with 13 bases in between. Germline V gene sequence: CDR1 MNHEY, CDR2 SMNVEV (reference sequence). CDR3: CASSLSPDARYGYTF. CDR3 DNA: TGTGCCAGCAGTTTATCCCCGGACGCCCGATATGGCTACACCTTC.

J is TRBJ2-1 and V is TRBV12-5; TRBD2 matches at 8 bases. CDR1 LGHNT and CDR2 FRNRAP come from the germline V gene. The CDR3 consists of 15 residues. The junction had 7 bases not matched to a gene; V was cut back by 3 bases and J by 6 bases. DNA of the CDR3: TGTGCTAGTGGTTTTTTTACGGGGGGGCTCAATGAGCAGTTCTTC. Protein product: CASGFFTGGLNEQFF.

The chain carries TRBV24-1 and TRBJ2-1; 8 bases agree with TRBD1. CDR1 and CDR2 from the germline V gene are KGHDR and SFDVKD. Losses at the gene ends were 5 bases for V and 3 bases for J; bases not matched to a gene: 8. CDR3 length: 16 residues. The CDR3 DNA reads TGTGCCACCAGTGTGGCCCAGGGGGCTGGCTACAATGAGCAGTTCTTC. Its translation: CATSVAQGAGYNEQFF.

The table lists this clonotype with a few counts. This chain connects TRBV10-3 to TRBJ2-1; no definite D call. V was shortened by 8 bases and J by 0 bases, with 8 bases between the two germline ends. The CDR3 loop spans 13 amino acids. Germline V gene sequence: CDR1 ENHRY, CDR2 SYGVKD. The CDR3 region has the DNA TGTGCCATCGGATTAAGCTCCTACAATGAGCAGTTCTTC. This sequence encodes CAIGLSSYNEQFF.

CDR3 amino acids: CASSETKLIAGGELFF. The CDR3 bases are TGCGCCAGCAGTGAGACTAAACTCATCGCCGGCGGGGAGCTGTTTTTT. V is TRBV10-2 and J is TRBJ2-2, with unresolved D. The CDR3 spans 16 residues. The ends were cut back, 2 bases at V and 7 bases at J, with 17 bases in the middle. Germline loops: CDR1 WSHSY, CDR2 SAAADI.

The chain links TRBV5-1 to TRBJ2-7; 9 positions agree with TRBD1. The CDR3 consists of 15 residues. The V and J ends lost 0 bases and 5 bases, in that order; junction bases with no gene match: 6. Germline V gene sequence: CDR1 SGHRS, CDR2 YFSETQ. The CDR3 loop reads CASSLAGTGIDEQYF. CDR3 coding DNA: TGCGCCAGCAGCTTGGCGGGGACAGGGATCGACGAGCAGTACTTC.

With regard to this clonotype: One end of the junction fails to match germline, which may point to a read error. The chain has TRBV29-1 and TRBJ2-1, with TRBD2 matching over 8 bases. The J call may be faulty, since TRBJ2-7 better matches the DNA end. This CDR3 is built from 16 residues. The V gene's germline CDR1 is SQVTM and CDR2 ANQGSEA. CDR3 residues: CNVGGMGGRIYNEQYF. The CDR3 nucleotides are TGCAACGTTGGAGGGATGGGCGGGAGGATCTACAATGAGCAGTACTTC.

The chain couples TRBV5-1 to TRBJ2-7, with no clear D. V shed 4 bases and J shed 0 bases, with 17 bases lying between them. The CDR3 runs to 16 residues. The germline gives CDR1 SGHRS, CDR2 YFSETQ. The CDR3 is CASSTTPRSLSYEQYF. CDR3 sequence (DNA): TGCGCCAGCAGCACAACTCCGCGGAGCCTCTCCTACGAGCAGTACTTC.

The chain has TRBV6-1 and TRBJ2-5; 10 bases match TRBD1. The J call is in doubt because the DNA end fits TRBJ2-7 better. CDR1 and CDR2 from the germline V gene are MNHNS and SASEGT. The CDR3 extends over 13 amino acids. CDR3 loop: CASADRGPYEQYF. CDR3 DNA: TGTGCCAGCGCAGACAGGGGGCCCTACGAGCAGTACTTC.

The chain combines TRBV5-6 with TRBJ2-5; D is uncertain. Trimming stripped 2 bases from V and 4 bases from J, with 9 bases between. Looked up from germline, CDR1 is SGHDT and CDR2 is YYEEEE. The CDR3 loop spans 13 amino acids. CDR3 sequence (DNA): TGTGCCAGCAGCTTCCCCAGCGCAGAGACCCAGTACTTC. It yields the protein CASSFPSAETQYF. Full variable domain (rest looked up from reference TRBV5-6 and TRBJ2-5): DAGVTQSPTHLIKTRGQQVTLRCSPKSGHDTVSWYQQALGQGPQFIFQYYEEEERQRGNFPDRFSGHQFPNYSSELNVNALLLGDSALYLCASSFPSAETQYFGPGTRLLVL.

This sequence joins TRBV6-1 and TRBJ2-5; unclear D gene. This CDR3 has 11 amino acids. The germline V gene encodes CDR1 MNHNS and CDR2 SASEGT. V lost 4 bases, J lost 4 bases, and 4 bases lay in between. CDR3 region: CASSGIETQYF. DNA of the CDR3: TGTGCCAGCAGTGGAATAGAGACCCAGTACTTC.

V gene TRBV9 combines with J gene TRBJ2-6, with no clear D. From germline, CDR1 is SGDLS and CDR2 YYNGEE. The CDR3 is made up of 15 amino acids. V was clipped by 2 bases and J by 0 bases, with 6 bases between them. CDR3 region: CASSVYYSGANVLTF. The CDR3 nucleotides are TGTGCCAGCAGCGTGTACTACTCTGGGGCCAACGTCCTGACTTTC.

The chain recombines TRBV29-1 with TRBJ2-1, with D perhaps TRBD1 or TRBD2 (5 bases each). Looked up from germline, CDR1 is SQVTM and CDR2 is ANQGSEA. This CDR3 is 15 amino acids long. The ends were cut back, 7 bases at V and 3 bases at J, with 19 bases in the middle. The CDR3: CSAFPGRGNYNEQFF. The CDR3 DNA reads as TGCAGCGCATTTCCGGGACGAGGAAACTACAATGAGCAGTTCTTC.

In its sample, this clonotype was seen a few times. The chain combines TRBV6-4 with TRBJ2-7; D is undetermined. This CDR3 spans 15 amino acids. Germline V gene lookup returns CDR1 MRHNA and CDR2 SNTAGT. V lost 7 bases, J lost 6 bases, and 22 bases lay in between. The CDR3 reads CASNHRPGFAAEQYF. The CDR3 DNA follows: TGTGCCAGCAACCATCGTCCAGGTTTTGCAGCCGAGCAGTACTTC.

This clonotype has more than one count but fewer than ten. The CDR3 here is CATSDFPRTYGYTF. The CDR3 region has the DNA TGTGCCACCAGTGATTTTCCCAGGACCTATGGCTACACCTTC. The rearrangement joins TRBV24-1 to TRBJ1-2; D ambiguous. The CDR3 is made up of 14 amino acids. The germline gives CDR1 KGHDR, CDR2 SFDVKD. With 1 base removed from V and 4 bases from J, the gap between germline ends came to 9 bases.